Reported below is one T cell receptor (beta chain). These data come from a study of control samples from healthy donors and cancer patients. Assay: immunoSEQ multiplex PCR; the TCRdb copy retains only in-frame clones and omits some. The table records 95,000 to 150,000 clones, approximately 93% of them present only once. The V gene's germline CDR1 is SGHTA and CDR2 FQGNSA. The V and J ends lost 6 bases and 4 bases, in that order; junction bases with no gene match: 8. The CDR3 has 14 residues. The clonotype was recovered from a young woman in good health. The sequenced sample was blood. This chain joins TRBV7-2 and TRBJ2-7; the match to TRBD1 covers 8 bases. The CDR3: CASSPQGDKYEQYF. CDR3 bases: TGTGCCAGCAGTCCACAGGGGGACAAGTACGAGCAGTACTTC.